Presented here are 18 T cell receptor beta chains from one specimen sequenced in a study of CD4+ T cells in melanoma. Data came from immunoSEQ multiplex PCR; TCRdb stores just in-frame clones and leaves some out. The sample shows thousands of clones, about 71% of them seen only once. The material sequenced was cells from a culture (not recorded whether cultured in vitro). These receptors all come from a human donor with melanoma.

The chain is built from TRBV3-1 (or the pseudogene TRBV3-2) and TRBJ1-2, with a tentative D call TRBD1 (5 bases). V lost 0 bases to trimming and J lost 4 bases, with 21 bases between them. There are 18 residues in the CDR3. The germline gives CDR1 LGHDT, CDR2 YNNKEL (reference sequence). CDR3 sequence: CASSQESYRGTSLYGYTF. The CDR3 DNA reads TGTGCCAGCAGCCAAGAAAGCTACCGGGGCACAAGCCTCTATGGCTACACCTTC.

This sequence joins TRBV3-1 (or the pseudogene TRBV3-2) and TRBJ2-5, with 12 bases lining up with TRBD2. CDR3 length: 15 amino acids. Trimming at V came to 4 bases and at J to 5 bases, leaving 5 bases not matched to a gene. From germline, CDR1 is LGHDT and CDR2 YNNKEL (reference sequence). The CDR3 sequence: CASSPRLAGVETQYF. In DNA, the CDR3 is TGTGCCAGCAGCCCTAGACTAGCGGGGGTGGAGACCCAGTACTTC.

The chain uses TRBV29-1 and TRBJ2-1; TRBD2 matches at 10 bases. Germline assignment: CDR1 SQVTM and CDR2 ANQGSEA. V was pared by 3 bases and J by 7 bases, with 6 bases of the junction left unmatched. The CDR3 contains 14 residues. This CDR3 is CSVDASGGGNEQFF. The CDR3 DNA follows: TGCAGCGTTGACGCTAGCGGGGGAGGTAATGAGCAGTTCTTC.

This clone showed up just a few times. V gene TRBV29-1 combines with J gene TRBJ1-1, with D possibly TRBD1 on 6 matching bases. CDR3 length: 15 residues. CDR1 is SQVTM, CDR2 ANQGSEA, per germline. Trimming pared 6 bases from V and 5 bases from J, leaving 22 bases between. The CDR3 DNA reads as TGCAGCGTCTTTGGTGGGGGGCTCACAGGGACTGAAGCTTTCTTT. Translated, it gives CSVFGGGLTGTEAFF.

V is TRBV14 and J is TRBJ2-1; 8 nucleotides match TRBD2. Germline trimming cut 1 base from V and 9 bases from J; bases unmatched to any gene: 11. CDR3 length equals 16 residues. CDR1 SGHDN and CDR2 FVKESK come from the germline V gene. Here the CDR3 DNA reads TGTGCCAGCAGCCAAGCATTCAAGCGGGGGTTGGGTGAGCAGTTCTTC. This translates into CASSQAFKRGLGEQFF.

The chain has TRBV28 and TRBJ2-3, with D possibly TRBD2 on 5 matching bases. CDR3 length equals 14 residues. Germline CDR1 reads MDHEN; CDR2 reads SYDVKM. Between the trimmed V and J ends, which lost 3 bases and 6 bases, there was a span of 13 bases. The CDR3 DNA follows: TGTGCCAGCAGTTTGTCGGACTCAACGGATACGCAGTATTTT. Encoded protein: CASSLSDSTDTQYF.

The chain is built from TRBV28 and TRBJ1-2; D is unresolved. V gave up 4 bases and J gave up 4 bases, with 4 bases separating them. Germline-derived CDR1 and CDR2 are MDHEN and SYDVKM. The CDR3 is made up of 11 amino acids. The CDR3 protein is CASSSTYGYTF. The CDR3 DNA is TGTGCCAGCAGTTCAACCTATGGCTACACCTTC.

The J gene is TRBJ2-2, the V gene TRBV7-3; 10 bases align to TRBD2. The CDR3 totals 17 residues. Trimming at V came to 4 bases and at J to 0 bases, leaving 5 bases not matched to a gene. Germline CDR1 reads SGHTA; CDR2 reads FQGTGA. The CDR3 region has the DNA TGTGCCAGCAGCTCCTGGACTAGCGGTGCGAACACCGGGGAGCTGTTTTTT. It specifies CASSSWTSGANTGELFF.

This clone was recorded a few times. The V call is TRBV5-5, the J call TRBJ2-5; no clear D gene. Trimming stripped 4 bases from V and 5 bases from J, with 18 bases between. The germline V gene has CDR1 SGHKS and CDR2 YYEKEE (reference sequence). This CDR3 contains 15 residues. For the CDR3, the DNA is TGTGCCAGCAGCAAGGGCCGCCCAAGCAGGGAGACCCAGTACTTC. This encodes CASSKGRPSRETQYF.

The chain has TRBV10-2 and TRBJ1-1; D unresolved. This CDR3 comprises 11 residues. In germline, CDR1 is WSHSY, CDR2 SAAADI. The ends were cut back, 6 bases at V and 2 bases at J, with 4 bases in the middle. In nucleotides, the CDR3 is TGCGCCAGCAGGGAAAACACTGAAGCTTTCTTT. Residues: CASRENTEAFF.

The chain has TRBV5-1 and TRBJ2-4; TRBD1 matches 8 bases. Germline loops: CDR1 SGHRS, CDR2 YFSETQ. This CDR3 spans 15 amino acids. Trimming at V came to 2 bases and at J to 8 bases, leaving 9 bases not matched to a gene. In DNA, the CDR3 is TGCGCCAGCAGCTTCCAGGGGGCGGTAGGGGACATTCAGTACTTC. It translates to CASSFQGAVGDIQYF.

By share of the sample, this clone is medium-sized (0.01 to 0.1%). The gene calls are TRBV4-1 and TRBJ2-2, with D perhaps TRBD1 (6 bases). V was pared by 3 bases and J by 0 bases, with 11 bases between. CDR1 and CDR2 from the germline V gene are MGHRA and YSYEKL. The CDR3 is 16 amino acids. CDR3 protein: CASSHQGQTNTGELFF. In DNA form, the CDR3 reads TGCGCCAGCAGCCACCAGGGACAAACGAACACCGGGGAGCTGTTTTTT.

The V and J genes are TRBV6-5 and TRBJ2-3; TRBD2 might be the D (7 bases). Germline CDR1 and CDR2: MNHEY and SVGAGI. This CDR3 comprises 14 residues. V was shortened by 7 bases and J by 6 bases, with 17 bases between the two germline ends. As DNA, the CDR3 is TGTGCCAGCACCACCCTTCGGGGGGCGGATACGCAGTATTTT. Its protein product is CASTTLRGADTQYF.

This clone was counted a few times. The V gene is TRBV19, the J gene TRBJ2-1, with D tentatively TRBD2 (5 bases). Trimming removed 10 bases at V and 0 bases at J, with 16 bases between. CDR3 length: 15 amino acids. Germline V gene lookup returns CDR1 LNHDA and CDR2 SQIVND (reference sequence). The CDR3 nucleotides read TGTGCCACCGAACCGGGAACGAGCTCCTACAATGAGCAGTTCTTC. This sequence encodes CATEPGTSSYNEQFF.

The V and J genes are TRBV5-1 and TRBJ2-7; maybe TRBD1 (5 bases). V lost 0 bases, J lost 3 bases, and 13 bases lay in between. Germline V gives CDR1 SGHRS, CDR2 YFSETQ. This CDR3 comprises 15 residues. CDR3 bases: TGCGCCAGCAGCTTGGAAGGGGATCCTTTCTACGAGCAGTACTTC. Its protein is CASSLEGDPFYEQYF.

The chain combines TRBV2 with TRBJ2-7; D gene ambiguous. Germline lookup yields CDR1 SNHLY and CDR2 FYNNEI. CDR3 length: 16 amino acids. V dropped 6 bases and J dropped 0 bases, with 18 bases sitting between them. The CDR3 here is CASRKPLVSASYEQYF. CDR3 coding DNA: TGTGCCAGCAGGAAACCCCTAGTCTCAGCCTCCTACGAGCAGTACTTC.

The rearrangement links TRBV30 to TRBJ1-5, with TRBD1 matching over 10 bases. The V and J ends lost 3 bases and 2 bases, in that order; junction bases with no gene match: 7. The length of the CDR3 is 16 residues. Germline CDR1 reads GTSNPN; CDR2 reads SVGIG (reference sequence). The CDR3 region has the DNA TGTGCCTGGAGCCGGGACAGGGGAGGGGGCAATCAGCCCCAGCATTTT. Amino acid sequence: CAWSRDRGGGNQPQHF.

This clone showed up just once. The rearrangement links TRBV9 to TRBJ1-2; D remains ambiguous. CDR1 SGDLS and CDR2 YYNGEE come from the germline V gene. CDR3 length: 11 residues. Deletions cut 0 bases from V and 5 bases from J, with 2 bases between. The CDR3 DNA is TGTGCCAGCAGCGTAGGTTATGGCTACACCTTC. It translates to CASSVGYGYTF.